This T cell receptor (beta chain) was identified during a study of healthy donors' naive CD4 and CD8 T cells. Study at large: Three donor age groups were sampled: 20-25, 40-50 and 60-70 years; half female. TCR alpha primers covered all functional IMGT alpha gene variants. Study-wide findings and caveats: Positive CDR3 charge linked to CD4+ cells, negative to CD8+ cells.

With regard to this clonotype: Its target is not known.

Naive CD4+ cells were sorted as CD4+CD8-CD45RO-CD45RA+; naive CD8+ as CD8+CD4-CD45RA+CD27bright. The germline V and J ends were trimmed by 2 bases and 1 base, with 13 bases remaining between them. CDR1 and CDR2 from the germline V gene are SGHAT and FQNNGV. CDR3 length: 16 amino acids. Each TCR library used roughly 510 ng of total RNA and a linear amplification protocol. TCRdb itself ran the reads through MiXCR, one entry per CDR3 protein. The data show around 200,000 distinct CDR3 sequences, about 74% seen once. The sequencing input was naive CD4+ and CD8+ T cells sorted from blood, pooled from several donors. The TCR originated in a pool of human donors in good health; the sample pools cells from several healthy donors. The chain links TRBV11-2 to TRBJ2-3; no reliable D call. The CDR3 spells CASSLRIGEGTDTQYF. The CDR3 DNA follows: TGTGCCAGCAGCTTAAGAATAGGCGAGGGCACAGATACGCAGTATTTT.